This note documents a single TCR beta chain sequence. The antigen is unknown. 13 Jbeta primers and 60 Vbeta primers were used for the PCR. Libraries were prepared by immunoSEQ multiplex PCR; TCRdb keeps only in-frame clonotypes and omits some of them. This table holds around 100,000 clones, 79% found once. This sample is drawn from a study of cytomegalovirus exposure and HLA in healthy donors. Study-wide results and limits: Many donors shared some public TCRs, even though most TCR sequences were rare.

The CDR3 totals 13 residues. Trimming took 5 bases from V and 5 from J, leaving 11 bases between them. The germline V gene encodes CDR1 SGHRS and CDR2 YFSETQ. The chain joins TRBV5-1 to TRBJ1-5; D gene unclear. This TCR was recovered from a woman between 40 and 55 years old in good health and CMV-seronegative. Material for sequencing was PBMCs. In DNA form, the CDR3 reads TGCGCCAGCAGAAAGGAGCCAGATCAGCCCCAGCATTTT. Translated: CASRKEPDQPQHF.